Listed here is a single TCR beta chain. Sequencing was performed with immunoSEQ multiplex PCR; in TCRdb, only in-frame clones are kept and a portion is missing. The sample contains about 200,000 clones, around four fifths of which appear only once. V shed 5 bases and J shed 1 base, with 5 bases lying between them. This CDR3 is 13 amino acids long. CDR1 is LNHDA and CDR2 is SQIVND in the germline V gene (reference sequence). This sample stems from a study of blood T cell repertoires in COVID-19. The V and J genes are TRBV19 and TRBJ2-2; D is uncertain. The sequence derives from a man between 40 and 49 years old who had recovered from COVID-19. Sequencing was done on a sample of PBMCs or T cells enriched from blood (not recorded which). CDR3 DNA: TGTGCCAGTAGTGAACTGAACACCGGGGAGCTGTTTTTT. It yields the protein CASSELNTGELFF.